The 16 T cell receptor beta chains given below trace back to one sample, sequenced in a study of blood T cells in healthy people across ages (dated by TCRdb to 2013 to 2016). The library was generated by 5' RACE. Sequencing was carried out with an Illumina HiSeq 2500. The second PCR ran for roughly 7 to 11 cycles and used a J-beta primer mix along with a sample-barcoded 5' primer. TCRdb's own reprocessing of the public reads used fastp at Q25 and MiXCR and kept productive beta chains. Rows are unified per CDR3 protein, each entry keeping the most common DNA and genes. This sample is represented by more than 1,400,000 distinct CDR3 sequences; around two fifths of them were singletons. Less than 8% of the sample is taken by the ten largest. The sequenced sample consisted of blood. The receptors here all came from a woman between 18 and 30 years old in good health.

The chain links TRBV12-3 or TRBV12-4 to TRBJ2-6; the D gene is possibly TRBD1 (6 bases). Between the trimmed V and J ends, which lost 5 bases and 0 bases, there was a span of 8 bases. The CDR3 is made up of 15 amino acids. CDR3 amino acids: CASSHRVSGANVLTF. The CDR3 DNA reads as TGTGCCAGCAGTCACAGGGTCTCTGGGGCCAACGTCCTGACTTTC.

The chain uses TRBV12-3 or TRBV12-4 and TRBJ1-1; no firm D call. The CDR3 extends over 14 amino acids. V shed 2 bases and J shed 4 bases, with 11 bases lying between them. The CDR3 loop is CASSLPGDVTEAFF. CDR3 DNA sequence: TGTGCCAGCAGTTTACCGGGCGACGTCACTGAAGCTTTCTTT.

V gene TRBV14 combines with J gene TRBJ1-2, with TRBD1 matching over 7 bases. With 4 bases clipped from V and 6 bases from J, the junction kept 11 bases outside the gene matches. The CDR3 loop spans 15 amino acids. The germline V gene has CDR1 SGHDN and CDR2 FVKESK. CDR3 region: CASSPKMDRSHGYTF. The CDR3 DNA is TGTGCCAGCAGCCCGAAAATGGACAGGAGCCATGGCTACACCTTC. Filled out from reference TRBV14 and TRBJ1-2, the complete variable domain reads EAGVTQFPSHSVIEKGQTVTLRCDPISGHDNLYWYRRVMGKEIKFLLHFVKESKQDESGMPNNRFLAERTGGTYSTLKVQPAELEDSGVYFCASSPKMDRSHGYTFGSGTRLTVV.

This chain uses TRBV5-1 with TRBJ1-2; no reliable D call. Deletions cut 0 bases from V and 8 bases from J, with 23 bases between. In germline, CDR1 is SGHRS, CDR2 YFSETQ. This CDR3 is built from 17 residues. CDR3 residues: CASSLAGTGGRRKGYTF. CDR3 DNA: TGCGCCAGCAGCTTGGCCGGAACCGGAGGGAGGAGGAAAGGCTACACCTTC.

This clonotype was picked up a small number of times. The chain employs TRBV12-3 or TRBV12-4 and TRBJ2-1; 10 bases agree with TRBD2. The CDR3 totals 13 residues. Losses at the gene ends were 4 bases for V and 10 bases for J; bases not matched to a gene: 4. CDR3 sequence: CASSSVAGGEQFF. In DNA form, the CDR3 reads TGTGCCAGCAGTTCCGTAGCGGGAGGAGAGCAGTTCTTC.

The chain links TRBV6-5 to TRBJ2-5; weak D call: TRBD2 (6 bases). Judging by the DNA end, TRBJ2-7 fits better; the J call may be wrong. The V gene's germline CDR1 is MNHEY and CDR2 SVGAGI. The CDR3 length is 15 residues. CDR3 sequence reads: CASSRRRDSPYEQYF. CDR3 in DNA: TGTGCCAGCAGCCGACGCCGGGACTCTCCGTACGAGCAGTACTTC.

This chain connects TRBV24-1 to TRBJ2-1, with D perhaps TRBD2 (6 bases). Germline V gives CDR1 KGHDR, CDR2 SFDVKD. The V gene lost 3 bases and the J gene lost 5 bases, with 16 bases spanning the gap. The CDR3 covers 16 residues. The CDR3 loop is CATSDARLDWDNEQFF. The CDR3 bases are TGTGCCACCAGTGATGCCCGACTAGATTGGGACAATGAGCAGTTCTTC.

The CDR3 DNA follows: TGCGCCAGCAGCTTCCAGGGAGGACCCCTCCACTTT. This sequence encodes CASSFQGGPLHF. J is TRBJ1-6 and V is TRBV5-1; tentatively, D is TRBD1 (5 bases). Trimming pared 2 bases from V and 12 bases from J, leaving 9 bases between. Germline loops: CDR1 SGHRS, CDR2 YFSETQ. The CDR3 has 12 residues.

The chain carries TRBV18 and TRBJ1-2, with 9 bases that match TRBD1. Trimming removed 5 bases from V and 0 bases from J; junction bases left unmatched: 7. CDR1 is KGHSH, CDR2 LQKENI, per germline. The CDR3 is made up of 16 amino acids. The CDR3 spells CASSTQGAGANYGYTF. The CDR3 nucleotides read TGTGCCAGCTCAACACAGGGGGCTGGGGCTAACTATGGCTACACCTTC.

This chain's CDR3 is CASMDRGLSDEQYF. As DNA, the CDR3 is TGTGCCAGCATGGACAGGGGGCTCTCTGACGAGCAGTACTTC. The rearrangement links TRBV2 to TRBJ2-7; 11 positions agree with TRBD1. Losses at the gene ends were 7 bases for V and 5 bases for J; bases not matched to a gene: 7. The CDR3 consists of 14 residues. Germline assignment: CDR1 SNHLY and CDR2 FYNNEI. The full variable domain, with the rest looked up from reference TRBV2 and TRBJ2-7, is EPEVTQTPSHQVTQMGQEVILRCVPISNHLYFYWYRQILGQKVEFLVSFYNNEISEKSEIFDDQFSVERPDGSNFTLKIRSTKLEDSAMYFCASMDRGLSDEQYFGPGTRLTVT.

The table lists this clonotype with a few counts. The chain links TRBV7-2 to TRBJ2-7; the D is unclear. The CDR3 extends over 15 amino acids. CDR1 is SGHTA and CDR2 is FQGNSA in the germline V gene. The germline V and J ends were trimmed by 4 bases and 2 bases, with 15 bases remaining between them. The CDR3 DNA is TGTGCCAGCAGCTCTGAGGAGAGGACCACCTACGAGCAGTACTTC. It codes for CASSSEERTTYEQYF.

This clonotype has just a few counts. V gene TRBV13 combines with J gene TRBJ2-7; 9 bases match TRBD2. Germline V gene data show CDR1 as PRHDT and CDR2 as FYEKMQ (reference sequence). The CDR3 spans 15 residues. Trimming at V came to 3 bases and at J to 5 bases, leaving 8 bases not matched to a gene. The CDR3 region is CASSFTSGLQDEQYF. Written as DNA, the CDR3 is TGTGCCAGCAGCTTTACTAGCGGGCTCCAGGACGAGCAGTACTTC.

This chain joins TRBV28 and TRBJ2-3; tentatively, D is TRBD1 (5 bases). This CDR3 region has 14 residues. Trimming took 1 base from V and 5 from J, leaving 10 bases between them. Germline lookup yields CDR1 MDHEN and CDR2 SYDVKM. CDR3 nucleotide sequence: TGTGCCAGCAGTTTATCGGACATCAAAGATACGCAGTATTTT. It yields the protein CASSLSDIKDTQYF.

This clonotype showed up just once. The chain joins TRBV10-3 to TRBJ2-1; TRBD2 matches at 7 bases. The V segment lost 2 bases and the J segment 6 bases; nucleotides outside the gene matches: 7. The length of the CDR3 is 15 residues. Germline V lookup: CDR1 ENHRY, CDR2 SYGVKD. The DNA of the CDR3 is TGTGCCATCAGTGAGGCCGCGGGGGATGGCAATGAGCAGTTCTTC. Its translation is CAISEAAGDGNEQFF.

The V call is TRBV21-1, the J call TRBJ2-5; the table's D call TRBD1 went unverified against the DNA. TRBV21-1 is listed as a pseudogene. The CDR3 contains 15 residues. DNA for the CDR3: TGTGCCAGCAGCAAGGGACACAGGGTCAGGGAGACCCAGTACTTC. The encoded protein is CASSKGHRVRETQYF.

The chain combines TRBV2 with TRBJ1-4; D ambiguous. Trimming removed 6 bases from V and 0 bases from J, with 14 bases in between. The CDR3 sequence is 16 residues long. Germline CDR1 reads SNHLY; CDR2 reads FYNNEI. CDR3 region: CASRTDKAATNEKLFF. The CDR3 nucleotides are TGTGCCAGCAGGACCGACAAGGCTGCAACTAATGAAAAACTGTTTTTT. The full variable domain, in which reference TRBV2 and TRBJ1-4 provide the parts outside the CDR3, is EPEVTQTPSHQVTQMGQEVILRCVPISNHLYFYWYRQILGQKVEFLVSFYNNEISEKSEIFDDQFSVERPDGSNFTLKIRSTKLEDSAMYFCASRTDKAATNEKLFFGSGTQLSVL.